Listed below are T cell receptor beta chains from one sample, sequenced in a study of blood T cell repertoires in COVID-19. Profiling relied on immunoSEQ multiplex PCR, and the TCRdb table lists in-frame clones only, not all of them. This repertoire shows 200,000 to 300,000 clones, around 87% found once; its top ten account for more than 1.3%. The sequencing input was peripheral blood. The receptors derive from a woman aged 40 to 50 who had recovered from COVID-19. The CDR3 runs from the conserved cysteine through the conserved F or W. D genes are given only for firm matches. Size values are once, few and many counts, or a class for expanded clones, and some rows have none.

d_gene: TRBD1; abundance: once; v_gene: TRBV2; j_gene: TRBJ2-1; CDR3nt: TGTGCCAGCACCGGGACAGGGAATGGTGAGCAGTTCTTC; CDR3aa: CASTGTGNGEQFF
d_gene: -; abundance: -; v_gene: TRBV5-4; j_gene: TRBJ2-5; CDR3nt: TGTGCCAGCAGCTTGCCTAGTCCCCTACCAGCGGGAGAGACCCAGTACTTC; CDR3aa: CASSLPSPLPAGETQYF
d_gene: TRBD1; abundance: -; v_gene: TRBV6-5; j_gene: TRBJ1-2; CDR3nt: TGTGCCAGCAGTCCACAGGGGGCGGTCTATGGCTACACCTTC; CDR3aa: CASSPQGAVYGYTF
d_gene: TRBD2; abundance: -; v_gene: TRBV5-6; j_gene: TRBJ2-2; CDR3nt: TGTGCCAGCAGCTTATCCGGCGGGGGGGTCACCGGGGAGCTGTTTTTT; CDR3aa: CASSLSGGGVTGELFF
d_gene: TRBD1; abundance: -; v_gene: TRBV10-3; j_gene: TRBJ1-6; CDR3nt: TGTGCCATCAGTGAGTCGTTAGGGGGCCACGGTTCACCCCTCCACTTT; CDR3aa: CAISESLGGHGSPLHF
d_gene: TRBD1; abundance: -; v_gene: TRBV7-9; j_gene: TRBJ1-2; CDR3nt: TGTGCCAGCAGCCCGGGGTCGACAGGGACTAACTATGGCTACACCTTC; CDR3aa: CASSPGSTGTNYGYTF
d_gene: -; abundance: once; v_gene: TRBV12-3/TRBV12-4; j_gene: TRBJ1-5; CDR3nt: TGTGCCAGCAGCCGAGACAAACCCCAGCATTTT; CDR3aa: CASSRDKPQHF
d_gene: -; abundance: few; v_gene: TRBV9; j_gene: TRBJ1-6; CDR3nt: TGTGCCAGCAGCGTAGGGCCAGGGGATTCACCCCTCCACTTT; CDR3aa: CASSVGPGDSPLHF
d_gene: -; abundance: -; v_gene: TRBV7-2; j_gene: TRBJ1-4; CDR3nt: TGTGCCAGCAGCTTAGTCGGGGATCGCTATGAAAAACTGTTTTTT; CDR3aa: CASSLVGDRYEKLFF
d_gene: -; abundance: -; v_gene: TRBV3-1/TRBV3-2; j_gene: TRBJ2-3; CDR3nt: TGTGCCACCTCAGGAGGGGGCACAGATACGCAGTATTTT; CDR3aa: CATSGGGTDTQYF
d_gene: TRBD2; abundance: -; v_gene: TRBV5-1; j_gene: TRBJ2-1; CDR3nt: TGCGCCAGCAGCTCGTACCCTAGCGGCTCCTACAATGAGCAGTTCTTC; CDR3aa: CASSSYPSGSYNEQFF